Shown below are 4 T cell receptor beta chains from a single sample sequenced in a study of blood T cell repertoires in COVID-19 (dated by TCRdb to between 2020 and 2021). The library was generated by the immunoSEQ multiplex PCR assay. The source is immuneACCESS, and TCRdb retained only in-frame sequences with V and J called. Part of the clones is not carried over; for the studies checked, unresolved V genes explain less than half of this, and the remainder is unexplained. This sample comprises approximately 300,000 clones, roughly 85% of them detected only once. The ten largest clones take up approximately 5.2% of the sample. Sequenced: PBMCs or T cells enriched from blood (not recorded which). These receptors originate from a woman between 25 and 40 years old who had recovered from COVID-19.

This clone has only one observation. The chain joins TRBV7-9 to TRBJ2-3; TRBD1 aligns across 8 bases. The V gene end was trimmed by 0 bases and the J gene end by 0 bases; junction bases not matched to a gene: 11. CDR3 size: 19 residues. Germline assignment: CDR1 SEHNR and CDR2 FQNEAQ (reference sequence). The CDR3 sequence is CASSLAFGRTGPSTDTQYF. CDR3 sequence (DNA): TGTGCCAGCAGCTTAGCGTTTGGTAGGACAGGGCCTAGCACAGATACGCAGTATTTT. The full variable domain, its missing parts supplied by reference TRBV7-9 and TRBJ2-3, is DTGVSQNPRHKITKRGQNVTFRCDPISEHNRLYWYRQTLGQGPEFLTYFQNEAQLEKSRLLSDRFSAERPKGSFSTLEIQRTEQGDSAMYLCASSLAFGRTGPSTDTQYFGPGTRLTVL.

The DNA of the CDR3 is TGTGCCAGTAGTATAGGCGGTTCTGGGGCCAACGTCCTGACTTTC. The encoded protein is CASSIGGSGANVLTF. The J gene is TRBJ2-6, the V gene TRBV19; D call uncertain. Trimming pared 1 base from V and 1 base from J, leaving 5 bases between. Germline CDR1 reads LNHDA; CDR2 reads SQIVND (reference sequence). The CDR3 runs to 15 residues.

This chain uses TRBV6-5 with TRBJ2-7; 7 bases are shared with TRBD1. V lost 5 bases, J lost 4 bases, and 8 bases stayed unmatched. This CDR3 has 14 amino acids. From germline, CDR1 is MNHEY and CDR2 SVGAGI. CDR3 residues: CASSPRDSVYEQYF. The CDR3 coding sequence is TGTGCCAGCAGTCCCCGGGACAGTGTTTACGAGCAGTACTTC.

The rearrangement uses TRBV4-3 and TRBJ1-1; no clear D gene. The CDR3 extends over 14 amino acids. Germline V gene lookup returns CDR1 LGHNA and CDR2 YSLEER. Trimming removed 1 base from V and 10 bases from J, with 16 bases in between. CDR3 sequence: CASSQGATRGGAFF. Written as DNA, the CDR3 is TGCGCCAGCAGCCAAGGGGCGACCCGGGGTGGAGCTTTCTTT.